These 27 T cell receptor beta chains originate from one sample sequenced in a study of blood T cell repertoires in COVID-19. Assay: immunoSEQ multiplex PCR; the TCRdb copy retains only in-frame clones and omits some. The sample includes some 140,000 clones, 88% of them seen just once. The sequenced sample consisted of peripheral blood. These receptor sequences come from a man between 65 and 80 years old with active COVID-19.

Here the CDR3 DNA reads TGTGCCAGCAGTTATCTCGGTCGGTTGGGGGGGAAAAACATTCAGTACTTC. It encodes CASSYLGRLGGKNIQYF. The chain employs TRBV6-2 or TRBV6-3 and TRBJ2-4, with 7 bases aligning to TRBD2. Trimming at V came to 3 bases and at J to 4 bases, leaving 12 bases not matched to a gene. Per germline, CDR1 MNHEY and CDR2 SVGEGT. The CDR3 consists of 17 residues.

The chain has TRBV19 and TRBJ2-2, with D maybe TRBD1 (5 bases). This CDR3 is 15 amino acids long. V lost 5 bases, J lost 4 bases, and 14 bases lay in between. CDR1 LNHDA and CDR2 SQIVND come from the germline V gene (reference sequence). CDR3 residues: CASSFQGFPTGELFF. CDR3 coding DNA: TGTGCCAGTAGTTTCCAGGGTTTCCCCACCGGGGAGCTGTTTTTT.

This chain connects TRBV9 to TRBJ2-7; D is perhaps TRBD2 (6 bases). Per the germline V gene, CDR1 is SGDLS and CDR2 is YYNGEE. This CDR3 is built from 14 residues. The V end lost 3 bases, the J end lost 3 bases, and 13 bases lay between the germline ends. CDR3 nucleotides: TGTGCCAGCAGCGCTACTAGCTCGGGCTACGAGCAGTACTTC. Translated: CASSATSSGYEQYF.

The CDR3, as DNA: TGCGCCAGCAGAGACATGGGGGGAGTGGAAGATACGCAGTATTTT. Translation: CASRDMGGVEDTQYF. The chain carries TRBV10-2 and TRBJ2-3; the D gene is possibly TRBD2 (6 bases). V was shortened by 6 bases and J by 5 bases, with 18 bases between the two germline ends. This CDR3 contains 15 residues. In germline, CDR1 is WSHSY, CDR2 SAAADI.

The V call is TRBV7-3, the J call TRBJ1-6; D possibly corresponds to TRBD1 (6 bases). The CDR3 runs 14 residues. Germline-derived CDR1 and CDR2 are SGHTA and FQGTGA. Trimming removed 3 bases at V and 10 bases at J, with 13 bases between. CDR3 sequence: CASSLEGTRSPLHF. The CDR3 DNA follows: TGTGCCAGCAGCTTGGAAGGGACAAGGTCACCCCTCCACTTT.

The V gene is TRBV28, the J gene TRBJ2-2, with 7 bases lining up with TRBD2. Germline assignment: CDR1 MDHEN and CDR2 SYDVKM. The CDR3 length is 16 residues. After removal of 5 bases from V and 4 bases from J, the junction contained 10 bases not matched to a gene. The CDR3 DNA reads TGTGCCAGCAGTCCCTCCGTTGGCGGGAGCACCGGGGAGCTGTTTTTT. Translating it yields CASSPSVGGSTGELFF.

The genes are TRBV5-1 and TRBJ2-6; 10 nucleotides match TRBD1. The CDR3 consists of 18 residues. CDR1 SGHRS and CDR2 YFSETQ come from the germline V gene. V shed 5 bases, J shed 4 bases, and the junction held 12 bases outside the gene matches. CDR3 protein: CASSFDGTGVLGANVLTF. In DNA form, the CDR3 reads TGCGCCAGCAGTTTCGACGGGACAGGGGTTTTAGGGGCCAACGTCCTGACTTTC.

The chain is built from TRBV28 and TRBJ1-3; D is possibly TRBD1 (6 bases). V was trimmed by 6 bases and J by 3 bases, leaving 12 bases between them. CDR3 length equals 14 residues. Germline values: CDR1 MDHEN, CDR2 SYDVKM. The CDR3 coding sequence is TGTGCCAGCAGCCAAGGGGGAGATGGAAACACCATATATTTT. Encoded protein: CASSQGGDGNTIYF.

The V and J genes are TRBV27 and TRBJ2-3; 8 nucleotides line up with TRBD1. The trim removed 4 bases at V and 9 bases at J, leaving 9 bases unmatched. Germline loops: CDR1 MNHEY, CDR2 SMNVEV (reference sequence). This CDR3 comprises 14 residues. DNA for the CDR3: TGTGCCAGCAGTTCGGGGACAGGCCCAAGGACGCAGTATTTT. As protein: CASSSGTGPRTQYF.

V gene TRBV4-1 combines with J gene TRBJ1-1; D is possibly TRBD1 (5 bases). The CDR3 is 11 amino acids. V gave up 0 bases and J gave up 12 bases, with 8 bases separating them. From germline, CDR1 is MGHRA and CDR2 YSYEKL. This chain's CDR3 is CASSQERGTFF. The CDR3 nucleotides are TGCGCCAGCAGCCAAGAAAGGGGAACTTTCTTT.

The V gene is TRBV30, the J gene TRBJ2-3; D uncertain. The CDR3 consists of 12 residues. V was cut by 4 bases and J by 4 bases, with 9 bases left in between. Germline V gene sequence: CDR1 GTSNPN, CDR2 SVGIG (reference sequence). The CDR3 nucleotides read TGTGCCTGGAATGCATTAGCAGATACGCAGTATTTT. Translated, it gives CAWNALADTQYF.

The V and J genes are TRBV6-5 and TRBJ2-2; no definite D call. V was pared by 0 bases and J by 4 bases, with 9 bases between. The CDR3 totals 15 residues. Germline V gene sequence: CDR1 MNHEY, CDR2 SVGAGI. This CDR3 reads CASSYSNRITGELFF. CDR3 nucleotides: TGTGCCAGCAGTTACTCTAATAGAATCACCGGGGAGCTGTTTTTT.

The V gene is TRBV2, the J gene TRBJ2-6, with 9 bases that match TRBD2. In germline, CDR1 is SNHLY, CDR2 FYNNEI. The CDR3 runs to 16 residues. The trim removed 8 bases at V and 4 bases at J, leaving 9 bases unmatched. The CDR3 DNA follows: TGTGCCAGCTGGCGGGAGGGGATAAGGGGGGCCAACGTCCTGACTTTC. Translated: CASWREGIRGANVLTF.

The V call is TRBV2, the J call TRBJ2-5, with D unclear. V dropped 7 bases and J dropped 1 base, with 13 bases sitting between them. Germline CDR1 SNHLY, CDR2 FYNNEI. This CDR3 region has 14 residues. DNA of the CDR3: TGTGCCAGCAAAACCAGTTGGGCCCAAGAGACCCAGTACTTC. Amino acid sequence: CASKTSWAQETQYF.

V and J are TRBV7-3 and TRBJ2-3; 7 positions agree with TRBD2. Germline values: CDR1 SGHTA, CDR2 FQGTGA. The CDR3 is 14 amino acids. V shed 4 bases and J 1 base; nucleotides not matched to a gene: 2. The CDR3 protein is CASSSSGGTDTQYF. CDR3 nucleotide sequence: TGTGCCAGCAGCTCTAGCGGTGGCACAGATACGCAGTATTTT.

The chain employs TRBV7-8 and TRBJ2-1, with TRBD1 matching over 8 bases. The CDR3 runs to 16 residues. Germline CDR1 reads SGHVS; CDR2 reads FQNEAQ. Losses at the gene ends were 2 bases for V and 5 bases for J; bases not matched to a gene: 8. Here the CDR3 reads CASSLTGTGLNNEQFF. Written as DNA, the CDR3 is TGTGCCAGCAGCTTAACCGGGACAGGCCTTAACAATGAGCAGTTCTTC. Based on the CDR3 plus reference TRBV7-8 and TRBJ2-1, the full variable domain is GAGVSQSPRYKVAKRGQDVALRCDPISGHVSLFWYQQALGQGPEFLTYFQNEAQLDKSGLPSDRFFAERPEGSVSTLKIQRTQQEDSAVYLCASSLTGTGLNNEQFFGPGTRLTVL.

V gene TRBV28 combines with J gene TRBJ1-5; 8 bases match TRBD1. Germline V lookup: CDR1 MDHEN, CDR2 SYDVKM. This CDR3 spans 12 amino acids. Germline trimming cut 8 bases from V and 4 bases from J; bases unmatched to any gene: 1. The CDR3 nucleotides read TGTGCCAGCTGGACAGGGAATCAGCCCCAGCATTTT. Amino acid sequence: CASWTGNQPQHF.

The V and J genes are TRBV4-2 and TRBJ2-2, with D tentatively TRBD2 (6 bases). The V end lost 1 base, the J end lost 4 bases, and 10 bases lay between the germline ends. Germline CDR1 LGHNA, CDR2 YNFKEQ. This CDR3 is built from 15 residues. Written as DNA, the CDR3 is TGTGCCAGCAGCCAAGGCGGGATCCCCACCGGGGAGCTGTTTTTT. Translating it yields CASSQGGIPTGELFF.

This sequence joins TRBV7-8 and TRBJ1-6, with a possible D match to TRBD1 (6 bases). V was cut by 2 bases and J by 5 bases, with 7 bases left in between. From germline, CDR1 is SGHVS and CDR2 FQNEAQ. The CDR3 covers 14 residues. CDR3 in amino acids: CASSLRTDNSPLHF. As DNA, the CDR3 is TGTGCCAGCAGCTTACGGACAGATAATTCACCCCTCCACTTT. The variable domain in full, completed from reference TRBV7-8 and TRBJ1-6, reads GAGVSQSPRYKVAKRGQDVALRCDPISGHVSLFWYQQALGQGPEFLTYFQNEAQLDKSGLPSDRFFAERPEGSVSTLKIQRTQQEDSAVYLCASSLRTDNSPLHFGNGTRLTVT.

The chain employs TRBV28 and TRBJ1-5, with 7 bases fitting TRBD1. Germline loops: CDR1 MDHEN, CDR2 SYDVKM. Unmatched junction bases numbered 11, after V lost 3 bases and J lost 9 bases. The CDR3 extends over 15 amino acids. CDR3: CASSFSGQASWPQHF. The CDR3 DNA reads TGTGCCAGCAGTTTTTCCGGACAGGCTTCGTGGCCCCAGCATTTT.

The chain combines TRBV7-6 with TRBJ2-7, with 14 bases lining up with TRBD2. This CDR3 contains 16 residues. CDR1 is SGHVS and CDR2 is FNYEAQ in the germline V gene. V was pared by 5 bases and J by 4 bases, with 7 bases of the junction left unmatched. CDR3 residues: CASSPGGLAGAYEQYF. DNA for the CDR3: TGTGCCAGCAGCCCAGGGGGACTAGCGGGAGCATACGAGCAGTACTTC.

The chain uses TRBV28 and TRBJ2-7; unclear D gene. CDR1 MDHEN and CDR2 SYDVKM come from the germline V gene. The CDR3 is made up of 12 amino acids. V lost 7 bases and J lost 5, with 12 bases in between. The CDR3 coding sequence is TGTGCCAGCAATCAGCCCGGAGACGAGCAGTACTTC. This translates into CASNQPGDEQYF.

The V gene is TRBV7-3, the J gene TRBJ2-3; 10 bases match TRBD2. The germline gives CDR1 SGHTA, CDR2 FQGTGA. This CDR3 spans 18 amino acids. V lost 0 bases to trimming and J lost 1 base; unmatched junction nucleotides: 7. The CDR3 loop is CASSLTRLAGEGTDTQYF. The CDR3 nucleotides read TGTGCCAGCAGCTTAACCCGACTAGCGGGCGAGGGCACAGATACGCAGTATTTT.

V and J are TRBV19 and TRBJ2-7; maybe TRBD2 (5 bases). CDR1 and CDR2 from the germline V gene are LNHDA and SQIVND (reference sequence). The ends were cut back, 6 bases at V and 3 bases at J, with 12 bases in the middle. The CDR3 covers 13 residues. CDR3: CASSDGLNYEQYF. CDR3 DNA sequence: TGTGCCAGTAGCGACGGACTGAACTACGAGCAGTACTTC.

CDR3 sequence (DNA): TGTGCCAGCAGTTTTATTATAGGGGGCGAGCAGTACTTC. This encodes CASSFIIGGEQYF. The chain is built from TRBV28 and TRBJ2-7, with TRBD1 as a possible D gene (6 bases). V shed 3 bases and J shed 6 bases, with 12 bases lying between them. In germline, CDR1 is MDHEN, CDR2 SYDVKM. The CDR3 is 13 residues long.

In nucleotides, the CDR3 is TGTGCCAGCAGCCCCGCGCCTAGCGTGTCCTACAATGAGCAGTTCTTC. Its protein is CASSPAPSVSYNEQFF. The rearrangement joins TRBV27 to TRBJ2-1; TRBD2 might be the D (6 bases). V lost 6 bases and J lost 1, with 16 bases in between. This CDR3 is 16 amino acids long. Germline V gene sequence: CDR1 MNHEY, CDR2 SMNVEV (reference sequence).

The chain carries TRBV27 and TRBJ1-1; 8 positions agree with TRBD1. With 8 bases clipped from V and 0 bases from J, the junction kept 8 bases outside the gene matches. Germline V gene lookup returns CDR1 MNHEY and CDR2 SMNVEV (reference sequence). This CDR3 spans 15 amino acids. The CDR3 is CASYLSDRVNTEAFF. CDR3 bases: TGTGCCAGCTACCTATCGGACAGGGTGAACACTGAAGCTTTCTTT.